These 22 T cell receptor beta chains were all obtained from the same sample, sequenced in a study of identical twins. MiXCR, run by TCRdb on the 5' RACE reads, gives a single entry per CDR3 protein. Of about 290,000 distinct CDR3 sequences listed, 8.5% to 9.5% were seen once; the top ten hold approximately 6.6%. The same specimen was also included in a second study, on yellow fever vaccine responses in identical twins.

Sequencing was done on a sample of CD8+ T cells sorted from blood. The origin of the receptors is a woman younger than 35 in good health.

This clonotype has at least ten counts. The chain joins TRBV6-5 to TRBJ2-3; TRBD2 matches at 8 bases. CDR3 length equals 17 residues. Trimming took 1 base from V and 4 from J; bases not matched to a gene: 10. Germline V CDR1 and CDR2: MNHEY, SVGAGI. The CDR3 here is CASSYFPSGGASDTQYF. The CDR3 nucleotides read TGTGCCAGCAGTTACTTCCCCTCCGGGGGGGCCTCAGATACGCAGTATTTT.

In its sample, this clonotype was seen a few times. The gene calls are TRBV30 and TRBJ2-7; TRBD2 matches at 11 bases. Per germline, CDR1 GTSNPN and CDR2 SVGIG (reference sequence). V was pared by 4 bases and J by 4 bases, with 6 bases of the junction left unmatched. The CDR3 is 14 residues long. The DNA of the CDR3 is TGTGCCTGGAACCTAGCGGGAGGAAATTACGAGCAGTACTTC. Its protein is CAWNLAGGNYEQYF. The whole variable domain, filled in from reference TRBV30 and TRBJ2-7, reads SQTIHQWPATLVQPVGSPLSLECTVEGTSNPNLYWYRQAAGRGLQLLFYSVGIGQISSEVPQNLSASRPQDRQFILSSKKLLLSDSGFYLCAWNLAGGNYEQYFGPGTRLTVT.

The V gene is TRBV9, the J gene TRBJ2-2; weak D call: TRBD2 (6 bases). The CDR3 spans 15 residues. CDR1 and CDR2 (germline): SGDLS, YYNGEE. V was clipped by 0 bases and J by 7 bases, with 13 bases between them. CDR3 nucleotide sequence: TGTGCCAGCAGCGTAGATGGAGGGGCCGGCGGGGAGCTGTTTTTT. It yields the protein CASSVDGGAGGELFF.

This clonotype has a handful of counts. This sequence joins TRBV27 and TRBJ2-7; 8 bases are a match to TRBD1. The CDR3 loop spans 13 amino acids. Trimming cost V 3 bases and J 5 bases; bases outside gene matches: 3. Germline CDR1 MNHEY, CDR2 SMNVEV (reference sequence). As DNA, the CDR3 is TGTGCCAGCAGTTTGACAGGGGTGAACGAGCAGTACTTC. This codes for CASSLTGVNEQYF.

This clonotype was seen at least ten times. The CDR3 DNA is TGTGCCAGCAGCTTAGGTGACACCGGGGAGCTGTTTTTT. Amino acids: CASSLGDTGELFF. The rearrangement uses TRBV7-9 and TRBJ2-2; D unresolved. With 1 base removed from V and 3 bases from J, the gap between germline ends came to 3 bases. Germline CDR1 SEHNR, CDR2 FQNEAQ (reference sequence). CDR3 length: 13 amino acids.

This clonotype was observed a handful of times. The rearrangement joins TRBV6-5 to TRBJ2-1; the D gene is possibly TRBD2 (5 bases). The V and J ends lost 1 base and 2 bases respectively, with 18 bases between them. The V gene's germline CDR1 is MNHEY and CDR2 SVGAGI. The CDR3 totals 18 residues. CDR3 sequence reads: CASSYYYPAGIPYNEQFF. CDR3 nucleotides: TGTGCCAGCAGTTACTACTATCCCGCCGGGATCCCCTACAATGAGCAGTTCTTC.

This clonotype has at least ten counts. The chain combines TRBV15 with TRBJ2-3; D gene unclear. This CDR3 is 15 amino acids long. V lost 0 bases, J lost 2 bases, and 9 bases lay in between. CDR1 and CDR2 from the germline V gene are LNHNV and YYDKDF (reference sequence). The DNA for the CDR3 is TGTGCCACCAGCAGAGAGCAGATTTTCACAGATACGCAGTATTTT. Protein product: CATSREQIFTDTQYF.

The table lists this clonotype with many counts. V gene TRBV28 combines with J gene TRBJ2-1; 14 bases align to TRBD2. The germline gives CDR1 MDHEN, CDR2 SYDVKM. The CDR3 sequence is 19 residues long. With 3 bases clipped from V and 1 base from J, the junction kept 8 bases outside the gene matches. Written as DNA, the CDR3 is TGTGCCAGCAGTTTCTTCGGACTAGCGGGAGGTGGATCCTACAATGAGCAGTTCTTC. As protein: CASSFFGLAGGGSYNEQFF.

The chain links TRBV21-1 to TRBJ2-1; TRBD1 is the table's D call, not checked against the DNA. TRBV21-1 is a listed pseudogene. The CDR3 has 17 residues. The chain's CDR3 is CASSLSNPGQGRDEQFF. The CDR3 DNA follows: TGTGCCAGCAGCCTCTCCAACCCGGGACAGGGAAGGGATGAGCAGTTCTTC.

Many counts were recorded for this clonotype. The chain recombines TRBV9 with TRBJ2-7; D possibly uses TRBD1 or TRBD2 (5 bases each). The CDR3 loop spans 17 amino acids. Germline CDR1 SGDLS, CDR2 YYNGEE. The ends were cut back, 0 bases at V and 4 bases at J, with 20 bases in the middle. This CDR3 is CASSVASLGRSLYEQYF. In DNA, the CDR3 is TGTGCCAGCAGCGTAGCCTCATTGGGACGTAGTCTATACGAGCAGTACTTC.

The rearrangement uses TRBV19 and TRBJ2-3, with 13 bases identical to TRBD2. V gave up 2 bases and J gave up 4 bases; unmatched junction bases: 3. The CDR3 spans 16 residues. From germline, CDR1 is LNHDA and CDR2 SQIVND (reference sequence). The CDR3 reads CASSITGLAGADTQYF. The CDR3 nucleotides read TGTGCCAGTAGTATAACCGGACTAGCGGGAGCAGATACGCAGTATTTT.

Points on this clonotype: A much larger clone is a single base away; this may be a read error. The chain recombines TRBV29-1 with TRBJ2-1, with D possibly being TRBD1 or TRBD2 (5 bases each). Germline V gives CDR1 SQVTM, CDR2 ANQGSEA. Trimming removed 7 bases at V and 7 bases at J, with 14 bases between. This CDR3 is built from 12 residues. The CDR3 sequence is CSDRTEANEQFF. In DNA form, the CDR3 reads TGCAGCGACAGGACGGAGGCGAATGAGCAGTTCTTC.

This clonotype has at least ten counts. The chain is built from TRBV6-1 and TRBJ2-7, with D perhaps given as TRBD1 or TRBD2 (5 bases each). Trimming removed 7 bases from V and 4 bases from J, with 17 bases in between. The CDR3 spans 14 residues. The germline gives CDR1 MNHNS, CDR2 SASEGT. The CDR3 region is CASTVVGVPYEQYF. The CDR3, as DNA: TGTGCCAGCACAGTCGTGGGGGTCCCGTACGAGCAGTACTTC.

In its sample, this clonotype was seen a few times. V is TRBV10-3 and J is TRBJ1-2; weak D call: TRBD1 (6 bases). Trimming took off 2 bases at V and 6 bases at J, with 25 bases between the two ends. This CDR3 region has 18 residues. Germline loops: CDR1 ENHRY, CDR2 SYGVKD. The CDR3 DNA reads TGTGCCATCAGTGAGCCCTTGGCCCCCGGGGGGCTAAACCATGGCTACACCTTC. Protein sequence: CAISEPLAPGGLNHGYTF.

This clonotype was seen only a few times. The genes are TRBV20-1 and TRBJ2-1, with 8 positions matching TRBD2. CDR1 DFQATT and CDR2 SNEGSKA come from the germline V gene (reference sequence). The length of the CDR3 is 13 residues. The CDR3 sequence is CMILADLYNEQFF. CDR3 nucleotide sequence: TGCATGATACTAGCGGACTTGTACAATGAGCAGTTCTTC.

This chain uses TRBV25-1 with TRBJ2-7, with 11 bases identical to TRBD2. The CDR3 has 13 amino acids. Germline V gene data show CDR1 as MGHDK and CDR2 as SYGVNS. After removal of 3 bases from V and 10 bases from J, the junction contained 5 bases not matched to a gene. CDR3 in amino acids: CASSERLAGSQYF. CDR3 DNA: TGTGCCAGCAGTGAGAGACTAGCGGGGTCTCAGTACTTC.

In its sample, this clonotype was seen many times. This sequence joins TRBV6-4 and TRBJ2-1, with D unresolved. This CDR3 has 15 residues. The V end was cut by 0 bases, the J end by 4 bases, with 10 bases between. Germline V lookup: CDR1 MRHNA, CDR2 SNTAGT. In DNA form, the CDR3 reads TGTGCCAGCAGTGACTCGGCGGAGACTTACAATGAGCAGTTCTTC. Its translation is CASSDSAETYNEQFF.

The chain joins TRBV9 to TRBJ2-7, with TRBD2 matching 10 bases. Germline V lookup: CDR1 SGDLS, CDR2 YYNGEE. The CDR3 runs to 18 residues. V lost 4 bases and J lost 1; bases outside the gene matches: 14. The CDR3 sequence is CASSPTASGGSRSYEQYF. The CDR3 bases are TGTGCCAGCAGCCCCACGGCTAGCGGGGGTTCTCGGTCCTACGAGCAGTACTTC. Full variable domain (outside the CDR3, taken from reference TRBV9 and TRBJ2-7): DSGVTQTPKHLITATGQRVTLRCSPRSGDLSVYWYQQSLDQGLQFLIQYYNGEERAKGNILERFSAQQFPDLHSELNLSSLELGDSALYFCASSPTASGGSRSYEQYFGPGTRLTVT.

This clonotype was seen ten or more times. This chain joins TRBV12-3 or TRBV12-4 and TRBJ1-3; no reliable D call. The CDR3 has 16 amino acids. Trimming removed 3 bases at V and 0 bases at J, with 12 bases between. CDR3 sequence (DNA): TGTGCCAGCAGTTTCGGGCAGGCAATCTCTGGAAACACCATATATTTT. Its protein product is CASSFGQAISGNTIYF.

V usage is TRBV6-2 or TRBV6-3 and J usage is TRBJ2-1; D is unclear. The length of the CDR3 is 12 residues. The V gene's germline CDR1 is MNHEY and CDR2 SVGEGT. V lost 3 bases, J lost 7 bases, and 7 bases lay in between. As DNA, the CDR3 is TGTGCCAGCAGTTATTTTAGGAATGAGCAGTTCTTC. This translates into CASSYFRNEQFF.

In its sample, this clonotype was seen many times. The chain uses TRBV7-2 and TRBJ2-1; D is perhaps TRBD1 (7 bases). Trimming removed 1 base at V and 10 bases at J, with 17 bases between. The CDR3 totals 15 residues. CDR1 SGHTA and CDR2 FQGNSA come from the germline V gene. The CDR3 is CASSLGRGLSWEQFF. The CDR3 nucleotides read TGTGCCAGCAGCTTAGGGAGGGGGCTCTCCTGGGAGCAGTTCTTC. The full variable domain, its missing parts supplied by reference TRBV7-2 and TRBJ2-1, is GAGVSQSPSNKVTEKGKDVELRCDPISGHTALYWYRQSLGQGLEFLIYFQGNSAPDKSGLPSDRFSAERTGGSVSTLTIQRTQQEDSAVYLCASSLGRGLSWEQFFGPGTRLTVL.

This clonotype was recorded a few times. The V call is TRBV10-3, the J call TRBJ2-7, with 8 nucleotides matching TRBD2. V lost 6 bases, J lost 7 bases, and 17 bases stayed unmatched. The CDR3 has 16 residues. From germline, CDR1 is ENHRY and CDR2 SYGVKD. The CDR3 DNA reads TGTGCCATCAGCCCCCGAAGCGGGGGCGTCGTGGGAGAGCAGTACTTC. Its protein product is CAISPRSGGVVGEQYF.